These 20 T cell receptor beta chains share one sample of origin, sequenced in a study of regulatory T cells in long-lasting Graves disease. The time point: persistent/refractory GD, antithyroid drugs over 5 years with positive TRAb. Scientists built the TCR library using RNA that was extracted from PBMCs. According to the study, TCR beta libraries were built with iRepertoire HTBI primers and CDR3-region Arm-PCR. One entry per CDR3 protein results from TCRdb running MiXCR on the multiplex PCR reads. The sample has approximately 440,000 distinct CDR3 sequences; about a quarter are singletons. This specimen consisted of peripheral blood mononuclear cells (PBMCs), obtained when the disease was refractory, from a patient treated with antithyroid drugs. Every receptor here comes from a female donor with Graves disease.

This clonotype was counted at least ten times. V gene TRBV2 combines with J gene TRBJ1-5; D uncertain. V lost 8 bases and J lost 7, with 12 bases in between. Per germline, CDR1 SNHLY and CDR2 FYNNEI. This CDR3 region has 12 residues. CDR3 sequence (DNA): TGTGCCAGCTACTTTTTGGGGCAGCCCCAGCATTTT. Its protein product is CASYFLGQPQHF. Looking up the rest from reference TRBV2 and TRBJ1-5 gives the full variable domain: EPEVTQTPSHQVTQMGQEVILRCVPISNHLYFYWYRQILGQKVEFLVSFYNNEISEKSEIFDDQFSVERPDGSNFTLKIRSTKLEDSAMYFCASYFLGQPQHFGDGTRLSIL.

The chain combines TRBV2 with TRBJ1-4; weak D call: TRBD1 (6 bases). CDR1 and CDR2 (germline): SNHLY, FYNNEI. V was shortened by 4 bases and J by 7 bases, with 13 bases between the two germline ends. The CDR3 contains 14 residues. The CDR3 DNA reads TGTGCCAGCAGTGTCCAGGGGCCGAGTGAAAAACTGTTTTTT. Its translation: CASSVQGPSEKLFF.

The chain couples TRBV10-3 to TRBJ1-5; the D is unclear. V was cut by 0 bases and J by 6 bases, with 6 bases left in between. This CDR3 is built from 13 residues. CDR1 and CDR2 from the germline V gene are ENHRY and SYGVKD. DNA of the CDR3: TGTGCCATCAGTGAGTCTTTAACTCAGCCCCAGCATTTT. Translated: CAISESLTQPQHF.

For this clonotype: This may be a read error, as it is one base from a much larger clone. In DNA, the CDR3 is TGTGCCAGCAGCGGCGGGGGACTAGCGGGAGAGGGTCGGCACGAGACCCAGTACTTC. Encoded protein: CASSGGGLAGEGRHETQYF. The V gene is TRBV28, the J gene TRBJ2-5; 14 bases match TRBD2. The CDR3 extends over 19 amino acids. From germline, CDR1 is MDHEN and CDR2 SYDVKM. The V gene end was trimmed by 6 bases and the J gene end by 5 bases; junction bases not matched to a gene: 17.

This clonotype was counted once. J is TRBJ2-5 and V is TRBV12-3 or TRBV12-4, with D hard to call. The V end was cut by 6 bases, the J end by 2 bases, with 25 bases between. This CDR3 region has 18 residues. CDR3 residues: CASSLPPVTPAEQETQYF. CDR3 bases: TGTGCCAGCAGCCTCCCCCCGGTGACACCAGCTGAGCAAGAGACCCAGTACTTC.

The V and J genes are TRBV12-5 and TRBJ2-1; 9 nucleotides match TRBD1. CDR1 is LGHNT and CDR2 is FRNRAP in the germline V gene. The V segment lost 7 bases and the J segment 1 base; nucleotides outside the gene matches: 11. This CDR3 spans 17 amino acids. The CDR3 reads CASAPPLGTGSYNEQFF. CDR3 sequence (DNA): TGTGCTAGTGCCCCACCGCTCGGGACAGGGTCCTACAATGAGCAGTTCTTC. The variable domain in full, with the rest retrieved from reference TRBV12-5 and TRBJ2-1, is DARVTQTPRHKVTEMGQEVTMRCQPILGHNTVFWYRQTMMQGLELLAYFRNRAPLDDSGMPKDRFSAEMPDATLATLKIQPSEPRDSAVYFCASAPPLGTGSYNEQFFGPGTRLTVL.

Ten or more counts support this clonotype. J is TRBJ1-2 and V is TRBV6-1, with D perhaps matching TRBD1 (5 bases). The CDR3 consists of 14 residues. V lost 5 bases, J lost 6 bases, and 16 bases lay in between. Germline lookup yields CDR1 MNHNS and CDR2 SASEGT. The CDR3 sequence is CASSPSGTRNGYTF. As DNA, the CDR3 is TGTGCCAGCAGTCCCAGCGGGACGAGAAATGGCTACACCTTC.

The chain carries TRBV20-1 and TRBJ1-1; the match to TRBD1 covers 11 bases. CDR3 length: 14 residues. Trimming cost V 6 bases and J 5 bases; bases outside gene matches: 8. Germline V gives CDR1 DFQATT, CDR2 SNEGSKA (reference sequence). The CDR3 sequence is CSAIRDRGVTEAFF. The CDR3 DNA reads as TGCAGTGCCATCCGGGACAGGGGGGTGACTGAAGCTTTCTTT.

This chain links TRBV2 with TRBJ2-1; TRBD2 matches at 10 bases. The CDR3 consists of 17 residues. The V and J ends lost 2 bases and 4 bases, in that order; junction bases with no gene match: 8. The germline V gene encodes CDR1 SNHLY and CDR2 FYNNEI. CDR3 nucleotides: TGTGCCAGCAGTGAATCAGTTGGACTAGCGGATTACAATGAGCAGTTCTTC. This gives the protein CASSESVGLADYNEQFF.

The chain couples TRBV12-3 or TRBV12-4 to TRBJ1-2; a weak D match, TRBD1 (6 bases). The CDR3 has 13 amino acids. The V and J ends lost 4 bases and 5 bases respectively, with 11 bases between them. DNA of the CDR3: TGTGCCAGCAGTTACGGACAGATGTATGGCTACACCTTC. It translates to CASSYGQMYGYTF.

The V gene is TRBV5-1, the J gene TRBJ1-1; perhaps TRBD1 as D (6 bases). The CDR3 consists of 13 residues. V was cut by 4 bases and J by 6 bases, with 13 bases left in between. Germline assignment: CDR1 SGHRS and CDR2 YFSETQ. The chain's CDR3 is CASSKTTGPEAFF. The CDR3 nucleotides are TGCGCCAGCAGCAAAACGACAGGTCCTGAAGCTTTCTTT. Supplemented by reference TRBV5-1 and TRBJ1-1, the full variable domain reads KAGVTQTPRYLIKTRGQQVTLSCSPISGHRSVSWYQQTPGQGLQFLFEYFSETQRNKGNFPGRFSGRQFSNSRSEMNVSTLELGDSALYLCASSKTTGPEAFFGQGTRLTVV.

Concerning this clonotype: A read error may be the cause here, since a much bigger clone is one base away. This sequence joins TRBV2 and TRBJ1-2; 9 nucleotides match TRBD1. Trimming at V came to 5 bases and at J to 3 bases, leaving 4 bases not matched to a gene. The CDR3 sequence is 14 residues long. Germline values: CDR1 SNHLY, CDR2 FYNNEI. This CDR3 is CASSRTGDYYGYTF. The CDR3 DNA follows: TGTGCCAGCAGTCGGACAGGGGATTACTATGGCTACACCTTC.

The chain is built from TRBV10-3 and TRBJ2-5; 10 nucleotides agree with TRBD2. Germline V lookup: CDR1 ENHRY, CDR2 SYGVKD. The V gene end was trimmed by 10 bases and the J gene end by 5 bases; junction bases not matched to a gene: 7. This CDR3 comprises 13 residues. The CDR3 here is CATLAGVRETQYF. The CDR3 DNA reads as TGTGCCACCCTAGCGGGAGTCCGGGAGACCCAGTACTTC.

This clonotype was counted many times. The CDR3 bases are TGTGCCAGCAGGGCTAGCGGGACCCCTCCCTACGAGCAGTACTTC. It translates to CASRASGTPPYEQYF. J is TRBJ2-7 and V is TRBV14; 9 bases align to TRBD2. The germline V gene has CDR1 SGHDN and CDR2 FVKESK. The CDR3 spans 15 residues. V lost 6 bases to trimming and J lost 2 bases; unmatched junction nucleotides: 8. The entire variable domain, with the rest obtained from reference TRBV14 and TRBJ2-7, is as follows: EAGVTQFPSHSVIEKGQTVTLRCDPISGHDNLYWYRRVMGKEIKFLLHFVKESKQDESGMPNNRFLAERTGGTYSTLKVQPAELEDSGVYFCASRASGTPPYEQYFGPGTRLTVT.

There are many counts of this clonotype. This rearrangement joins TRBV29-1 to TRBJ1-1, with D maybe TRBD1 (6 bases). Between the trimmed V and J ends, which lost 7 bases and 0 bases, there was a span of 15 bases. CDR1 is SQVTM and CDR2 is ANQGSEA in the germline V gene. This CDR3 is 14 amino acids long. The DNA for the CDR3 is TGCAGCGCATTACAGGGTCCCGTGAACACTGAAGCTTTCTTT. The encoded protein is CSALQGPVNTEAFF. The whole variable domain, filled in from reference TRBV29-1 and TRBJ1-1, reads SAVISQKPSRDICQRGTSLTIQCQVDSQVTMMFWYRQQPGQSLTLIATANQGSEATYESGFVIDKFPISRPNLTFSTLTVSNMSPEDSSIYLCSALQGPVNTEAFFGQGTRLTVV.

The chain combines TRBV16 with TRBJ1-5; D is unresolved. V gave up 6 bases and J gave up 3 bases, with 9 bases separating them. Germline lookup yields CDR1 KGHSY and CDR2 FQNENV. The CDR3 has 13 residues. In DNA, the CDR3 is TGTGCCAGCAGTCCAAATACCAATCAGCCCCAGCATTTT. This gives the protein CASSPNTNQPQHF.

This clonotype showed up many times. CDR3 in amino acids: CASSGGQGFGEAFF. The CDR3 DNA is TGTGCCAGTAGTGGCGGACAAGGGTTCGGAGAAGCTTTCTTT. V usage is TRBV19 and J usage is TRBJ1-1; perhaps TRBD1 as D (5 bases). This CDR3 is 14 amino acids long. Trimming removed 5 bases from V and 8 bases from J, with 18 bases in between. Germline V gene sequence: CDR1 LNHDA, CDR2 SQIVND (reference sequence).

This clonotype was observed a few times. The rearrangement uses TRBV9 and TRBJ1-1; a possible D gene is TRBD1 (5 bases). The V gene lost 0 bases and the J gene lost 1 base, with 10 bases spanning the gap. Germline CDR1 reads SGDLS; CDR2 reads YYNGEE. The CDR3 is 15 residues long. The CDR3 here is CASSVVGGRNTEAFF. CDR3 nucleotide sequence: TGTGCCAGCAGCGTAGTCGGGGGAAGGAACACTGAAGCTTTCTTT. Filled out from reference TRBV9 and TRBJ1-1, the complete variable domain reads DSGVTQTPKHLITATGQRVTLRCSPRSGDLSVYWYQQSLDQGLQFLIQYYNGEERAKGNILERFSAQQFPDLHSELNLSSLELGDSALYFCASSVVGGRNTEAFFGQGTRLTVV.

The rearrangement uses TRBV30 and TRBJ2-4; maybe TRBD2 (6 bases). Germline V gene data show CDR1 as GTSNPN and CDR2 as SVGIG (reference sequence). The CDR3 extends over 13 amino acids. Trimming cost V 5 bases and J 7 bases, with 15 bases left between them. The CDR3 reads CAWRGATGNIQYF. In DNA form, the CDR3 reads TGTGCCTGGCGCGGGGCCACGGGGAACATTCAGTACTTC.

This clonotype was seen only a few times. The V call is TRBV12-3 or TRBV12-4, the J call TRBJ2-7; a possible D gene is TRBD1 (6 bases). The germline V and J ends were trimmed by 0 bases and 9 bases, with 12 bases remaining between them. This CDR3 contains 13 residues. In DNA, the CDR3 is TGTGCCAGCAGTTTAGCAGGTCGAGGGGGGCAGTACTTC. Protein sequence: CASSLAGRGGQYF.